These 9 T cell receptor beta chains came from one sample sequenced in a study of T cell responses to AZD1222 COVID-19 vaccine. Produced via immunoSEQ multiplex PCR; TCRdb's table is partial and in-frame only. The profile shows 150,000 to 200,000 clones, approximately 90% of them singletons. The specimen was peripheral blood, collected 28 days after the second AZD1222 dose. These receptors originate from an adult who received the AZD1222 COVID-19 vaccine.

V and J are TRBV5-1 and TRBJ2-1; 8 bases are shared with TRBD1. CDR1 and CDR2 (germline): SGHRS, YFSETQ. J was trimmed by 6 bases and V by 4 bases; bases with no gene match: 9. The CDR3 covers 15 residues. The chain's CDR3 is CASSPTGGARNEQFF. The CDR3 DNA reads TGCGCCAGCAGCCCTACAGGGGGTGCTCGCAATGAGCAGTTCTTC.

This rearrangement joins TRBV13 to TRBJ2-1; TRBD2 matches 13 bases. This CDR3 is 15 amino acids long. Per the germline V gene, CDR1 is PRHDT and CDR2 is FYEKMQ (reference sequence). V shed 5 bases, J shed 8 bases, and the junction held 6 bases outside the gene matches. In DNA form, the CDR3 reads TGTGCCAGCAGCCCGGGGACTAGCGGGAACCATGAGCAGTTCTTC. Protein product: CASSPGTSGNHEQFF. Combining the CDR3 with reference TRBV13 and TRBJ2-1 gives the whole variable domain AAGVIQSPRHLIKEKRETATLKCYPIPRHDTVYWYQQGPGQDPQFLISFYEKMQSDKGSIPDRFSAQQFSDYHSELNMSSLELGDSALYFCASSPGTSGNHEQFFGPGTRLTVL.

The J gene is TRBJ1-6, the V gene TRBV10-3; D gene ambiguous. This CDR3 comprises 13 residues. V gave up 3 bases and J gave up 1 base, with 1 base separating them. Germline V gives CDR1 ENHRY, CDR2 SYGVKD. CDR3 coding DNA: TGTGCCATCAGTGATTCCTATAATTCACCCCTCCACTTT. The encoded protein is CAISDSYNSPLHF.

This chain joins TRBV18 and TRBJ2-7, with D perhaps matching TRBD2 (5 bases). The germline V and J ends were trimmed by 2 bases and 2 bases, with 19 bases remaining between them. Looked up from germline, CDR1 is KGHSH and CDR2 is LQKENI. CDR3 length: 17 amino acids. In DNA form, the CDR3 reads TGTGCCAGCTCACCAAACGGGTTAGGAGGATCGGCCTACGAGCAGTACTTC. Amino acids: CASSPNGLGGSAYEQYF.

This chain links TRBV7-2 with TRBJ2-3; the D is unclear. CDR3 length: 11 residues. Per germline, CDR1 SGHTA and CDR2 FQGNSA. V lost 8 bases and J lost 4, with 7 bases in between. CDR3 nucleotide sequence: TGTGCCAGCCGGGCCTCAGATACGCAGTATTTT. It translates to CASRASDTQYF.

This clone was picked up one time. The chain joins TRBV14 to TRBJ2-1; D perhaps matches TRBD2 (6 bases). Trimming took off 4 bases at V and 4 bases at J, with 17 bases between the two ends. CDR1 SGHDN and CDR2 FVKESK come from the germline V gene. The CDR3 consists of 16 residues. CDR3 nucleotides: TGTGCCAGCAGCCGTAGCGGCGGAGAGGGATACAATGAGCAGTTCTTC. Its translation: CASSRSGGEGYNEQFF.

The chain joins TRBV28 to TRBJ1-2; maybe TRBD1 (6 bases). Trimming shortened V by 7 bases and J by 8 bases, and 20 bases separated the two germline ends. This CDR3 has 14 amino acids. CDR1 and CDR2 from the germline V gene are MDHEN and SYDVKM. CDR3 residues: CASTPRGDMWGYTF. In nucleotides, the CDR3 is TGTGCCAGCACCCCGAGGGGGGACATGTGGGGCTACACCTTC.

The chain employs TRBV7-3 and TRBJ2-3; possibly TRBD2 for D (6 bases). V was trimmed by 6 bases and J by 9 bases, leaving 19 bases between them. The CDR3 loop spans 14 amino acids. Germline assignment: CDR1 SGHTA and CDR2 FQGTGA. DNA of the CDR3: TGTGCCAGCAGTCGACCACGGGAGCGGCGGACGCAGTATTTT. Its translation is CASSRPRERRTQYF.

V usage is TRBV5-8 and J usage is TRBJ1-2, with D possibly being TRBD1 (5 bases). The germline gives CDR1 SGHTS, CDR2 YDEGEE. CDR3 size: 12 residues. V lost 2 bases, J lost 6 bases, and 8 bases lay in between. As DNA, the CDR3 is TGTGCCAGCAGCTTTGACAGAGATGGCTACACCTTC. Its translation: CASSFDRDGYTF.